The clone carrying this T cell receptor beta chain was counted many times. No antigen is known for it. V lost 1 base, J lost 15 bases, and 13 bases lay in between. This CDR3 comprises 12 residues. CDR1 SGHAT and CDR2 FQNNGV come from the germline V gene. The sample originates from a study of T-cell reconstitution after alpha-beta-depleted transplantation in children. Study-level points and caveats: Expanded graft clones numbering several hundred reportedly gave rise to alpha-beta T cells about two months after transplant. The origin of high day-60 TCRbeta diversity in some patients lay in surviving recipient T cells and thymic progenitors. The authors attributed T-cell counts and diversity one year after transplant mostly to newly produced T cells.

Preparation of the TCRbeta library involved a method that used unique molecular identifiers. TCRdb redid the calling of the PCR reads with MiXCR, one entry per CDR3 protein. This sample carries hundreds of thousands of distinct CDR3 sequences, around 14% of them seen once, and the ten largest clones take around 0.8%. The sequence was obtained from a girl aged 2-10 years with congenital amegakaryocytic thrombocytopenia, due to receive a stem cell transplant. The chain links TRBV11-2 to TRBJ2-1; a weak D match, TRBD2 (6 bases). The source was PBMCs, collected before TCRalphabeta/CD19-depleted stem cell transplant. The CDR3 nucleotides are TGTGCCAGCAGCTTAGTCGGGAGACAGCCGTTCTTC. This sequence encodes CASSLVGRQPFF.